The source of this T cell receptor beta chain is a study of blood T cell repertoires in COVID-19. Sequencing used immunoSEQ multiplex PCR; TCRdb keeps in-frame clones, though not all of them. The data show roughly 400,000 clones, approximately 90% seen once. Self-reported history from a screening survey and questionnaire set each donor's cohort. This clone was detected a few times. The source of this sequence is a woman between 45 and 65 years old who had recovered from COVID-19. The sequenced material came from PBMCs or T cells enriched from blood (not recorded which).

The CDR3, as DNA: TGTGCCAGCAGCTTAGAGGTAGCGGGGGGGCAGTTCTTC. Its protein product is CASSLEVAGGQFF. V is TRBV11-2 and J is TRBJ2-1, with TRBD2 matching 10 bases. Trimming removed 0 bases from V and 12 bases from J; junction bases left unmatched: 2. Looked up from germline, CDR1 is SGHAT and CDR2 is FQNNGV. The CDR3 length is 13 residues.